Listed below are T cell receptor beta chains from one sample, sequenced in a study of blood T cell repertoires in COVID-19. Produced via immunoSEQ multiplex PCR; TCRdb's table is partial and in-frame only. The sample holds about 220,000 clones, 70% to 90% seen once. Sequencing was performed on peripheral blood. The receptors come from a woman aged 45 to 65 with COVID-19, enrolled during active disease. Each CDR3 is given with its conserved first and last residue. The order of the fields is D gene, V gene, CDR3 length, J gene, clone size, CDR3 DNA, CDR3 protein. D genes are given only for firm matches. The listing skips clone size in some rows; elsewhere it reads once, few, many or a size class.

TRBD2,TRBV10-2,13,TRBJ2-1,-,TGCGCCAGCGGACTAGCGGGGGGGCACGAGCAGTTCTTC,CASGLAGGHEQFF
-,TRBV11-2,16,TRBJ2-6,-,TGTGCCAGCAGACCAGAAGGGGGATTCGGGGCCAACGTCCTGACTTTC,CASRPEGGFGANVLTF
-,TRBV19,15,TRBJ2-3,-,TGTGCCAGTAGTATGGGCAGGGCCATCACAGATACGCAGTATTTT,CASSMGRAITDTQYF
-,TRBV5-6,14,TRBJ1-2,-,TGTGCCAGCTTCCATTGGGGCCCTCCTTATGGCTACACCTTC,CASFHWGPPYGYTF
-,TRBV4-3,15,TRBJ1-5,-,TGCGCCAGCAGCCAAGTCTCGGGGGACAATCAGCCCCAGCATTTT,CASSQVSGDNQPQHF
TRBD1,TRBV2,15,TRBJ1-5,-,TGTGCCAGCAGGGCAGGGGGAAAGGGCAATCAGCCCCAGCATTTT,CASRAGGKGNQPQHF
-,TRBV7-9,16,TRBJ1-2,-,TGTGCCAGCAGCGCAATGATAGAGGAAGACAACTATGGCTACACCTTC,CASSAMIEEDNYGYTF
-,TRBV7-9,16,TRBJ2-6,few,TGTGCCAGCGAACCAAAATGGGAGGCAGGGGCCAACGTCCTGACTTTC,CASEPKWEAGANVLTF
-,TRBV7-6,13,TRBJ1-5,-,TGTGCCAGCAGCTTAGGGGGGGGCCAGCCCCAGCATTTT,CASSLGGGQPQHF
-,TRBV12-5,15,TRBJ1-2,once,TGTGCTAGTGCTCTTTATAATGGGGGGATCTATGGCTACACCTTC,CASALYNGGIYGYTF
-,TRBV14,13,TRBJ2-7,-,TGTGCCAGCAGCCAAATTAGAGGGGACAAGCAGTACTTC,CASSQIRGDKQYF
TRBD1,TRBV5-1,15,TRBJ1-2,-,TGCGCCAGCAGCTTGGGACAGGGGGCGGGCTATGGCTACACCTTC,CASSLGQGAGYGYTF
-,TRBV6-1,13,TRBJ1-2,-,TGTGCCAGCATCCGGCAGGGTAACTATGGCTACACCTTC,CASIRQGNYGYTF
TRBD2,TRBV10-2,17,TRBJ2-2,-,TGCGCCAGCAGTGAGTCTAACGGACTAGCGGGCACCGGGGAGCTGTTTTTT,CASSESNGLAGTGELFF
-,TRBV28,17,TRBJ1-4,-,TGTGCCAGCAGCCCTCCCACATGGGGGCCTAATGCAAAAAGAGTGTTTTTT,CASSPPTWGPNAKRVFF
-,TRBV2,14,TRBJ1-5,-,TGTGCCAGCACGAGAGGGGGGGGCAATCAGCCCCAGCATTTT,CASTRGGGNQPQHF
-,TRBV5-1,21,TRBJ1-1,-,TGCGCCAGCAGCTATTGGCCACGTGGCAGGGGCCCTGGAAAGGAGAACACTGAAGCTTTCTTT,CASSYWPRGRGPGKENTEAFF
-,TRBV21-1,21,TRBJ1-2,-,TGTGCCAGCAGCAATACCTTCGGGACAAAGGAAACCCAATGCTCTAACTATGGCTACACCTTC,CASSNTFGTKETQCSNYGYTF
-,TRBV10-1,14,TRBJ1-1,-,TGCGCCAGCAGCAACAGGGTGGGGAACACTGAAGCTTTCTTT,CASSNRVGNTEAFF
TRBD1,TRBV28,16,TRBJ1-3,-,TGTGCCAGCAGTTTTGGACAGGGAGGCTATGGGGACACCATATATTTT,CASSFGQGGYGDTIYF
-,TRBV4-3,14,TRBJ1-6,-,TGCGCCAGCAGCCAAATCAGGGATAATTCACCCCTCCACTTT,CASSQIRDNSPLHF
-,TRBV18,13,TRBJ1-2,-,TGTGCCAGCTCACCAGAGGGAAACTATGGCTACACCTTC,CASSPEGNYGYTF
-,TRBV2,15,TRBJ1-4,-,TGTGCCAGCAGTGAATCCTATGGGGGGAGTGAAAAACTGTTTTTT,CASSESYGGSEKLFF
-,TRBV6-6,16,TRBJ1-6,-,TGTGCCAGCAGTTATGGGCAGGATGTCCATAATTCACCCCTCCACTTT,CASSYGQDVHNSPLHF
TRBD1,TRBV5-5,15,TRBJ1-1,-,TGTGCCAGCAGCCTCTTACAGGGGTCGAACACTGAAGCTTTCTTT,CASSLLQGSNTEAFF
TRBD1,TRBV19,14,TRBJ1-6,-,TGTGCCAGTAGTCTCGGACAGGTGGATTCACCCCTCCACTTT,CASSLGQVDSPLHF
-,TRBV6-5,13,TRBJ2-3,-,TGTGCCAGCCGGTCCCCGGAGGGAGATACGCAGTATTTT,CASRSPEGDTQYF
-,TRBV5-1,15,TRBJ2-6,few,TGCGCCAGCAGCGCTACAGGGCCAGGGGCCAACGTCCTGACTTTC,CASSATGPGANVLTF
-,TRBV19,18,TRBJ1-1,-,TGTGCCAGTAGTATAGTGCTTTGGGGGGGAGCTGGCTGGACTGAAGCTTTCTTT,CASSIVLWGGAGWTEAFF
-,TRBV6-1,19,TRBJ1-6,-,TGTGCCAGCAGTGAATTCCCGACAGGAAGATCCTCCTATAATTCACCCCTCCACTTT,CASSEFPTGRSSYNSPLHF
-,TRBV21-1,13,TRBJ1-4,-,TGTGCCAGCCCCGGGGTATTGGACGAAAAACTGTTTTTT,CASPGVLDEKLFF
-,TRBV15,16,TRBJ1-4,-,TGTGCCACCAGCAGAGAACGGACCGGGGTTGGGGAAAAACTGTTTTTT,CATSRERTGVGEKLFF
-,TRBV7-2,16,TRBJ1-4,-,TGTGCCAGCAGCTCGCCCGTAACAGGGTCGGGTGAAAAACTGTTTTTT,CASSSPVTGSGEKLFF
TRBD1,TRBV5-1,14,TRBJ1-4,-,TGCGCCAGCAGCTCCGGGACAGGGGTAGAAAAACTGTTTTTT,CASSSGTGVEKLFF
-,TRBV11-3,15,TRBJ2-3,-,TGTGCCAGCAGCTTAGGACGCATGGAGGGAGATACGCAGTATTTT,CASSLGRMEGDTQYF
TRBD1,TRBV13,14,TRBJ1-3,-,TGTGCCAGCAGCCGGACAGGGGCCGGAAACACCATATATTTT,CASSRTGAGNTIYF
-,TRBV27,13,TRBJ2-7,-,TGTGCCAGCAGTTGGGTTCCAGGGTACGAGCAGTACTTC,CASSWVPGYEQYF
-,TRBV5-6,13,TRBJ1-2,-,TGTGCCAGCAGGCTGACAGGAGGCTATGGCTACACCTTC,CASRLTGGYGYTF
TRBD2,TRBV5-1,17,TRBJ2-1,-,TGCGCCAGCAGCTCTTCGGCGGGGGATAGCTCCTACAATGAGCAGTTCTTC,CASSSSAGDSSYNEQFF
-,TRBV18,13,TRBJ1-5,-,TGTGCCAGCTCACTTCAGTGGGGCCAGCCCCAGCATTTT,CASSLQWGQPQHF
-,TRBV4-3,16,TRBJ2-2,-,TGCGCCAGCAGCCCCCAGGGTGAGCAGAACACCGGGGAGCTGTTTTTT,CASSPQGEQNTGELFF
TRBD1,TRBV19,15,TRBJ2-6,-,TGTGCCAGTAGTCTGGACAGGTCTGGGGCCAACGTCCTGACTTTC,CASSLDRSGANVLTF
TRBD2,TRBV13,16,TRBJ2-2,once,TGTGCCAGCAGCCTAAATCGGGGGGAGAACACCGGGGAGCTGTTTTTT,CASSLNRGENTGELFF